This T cell receptor (beta chain) was documented in a study of glioma-infiltrating T cells. The iRepertoire nested amplicon-rescue multiplex PCR amplified TCR alpha and beta CDR3s from RNA. TCRdb fed the multiplex PCR reads into MiXCR, producing one record per CDR3 protein. Counted here are 95,000 to 110,000 distinct CDR3 sequences, about 30% occurring once; the ten biggest clones make up 44%. The ends were cut back, 0 bases at V and 6 bases at J, with 8 bases in the middle. The CDR3 is 13 amino acids. Germline CDR1 and CDR2: SGDLS and YYNGEE. J is TRBJ2-3 and V is TRBV9, with D unclear. Sequencing was carried out using glioma tissue, nonneoplastic brain tissue, or PBMCs (not recorded which). This sequence originates from a human donor with low-grade glioma or glioblastoma, undergoing nonglioma brain surgery, or in good health (not recorded which). The CDR3 spells CASSVATVDTQYF. CDR3 nucleotides: TGTGCCAGCAGCGTAGCCACTGTTGATACGCAGTATTTT.